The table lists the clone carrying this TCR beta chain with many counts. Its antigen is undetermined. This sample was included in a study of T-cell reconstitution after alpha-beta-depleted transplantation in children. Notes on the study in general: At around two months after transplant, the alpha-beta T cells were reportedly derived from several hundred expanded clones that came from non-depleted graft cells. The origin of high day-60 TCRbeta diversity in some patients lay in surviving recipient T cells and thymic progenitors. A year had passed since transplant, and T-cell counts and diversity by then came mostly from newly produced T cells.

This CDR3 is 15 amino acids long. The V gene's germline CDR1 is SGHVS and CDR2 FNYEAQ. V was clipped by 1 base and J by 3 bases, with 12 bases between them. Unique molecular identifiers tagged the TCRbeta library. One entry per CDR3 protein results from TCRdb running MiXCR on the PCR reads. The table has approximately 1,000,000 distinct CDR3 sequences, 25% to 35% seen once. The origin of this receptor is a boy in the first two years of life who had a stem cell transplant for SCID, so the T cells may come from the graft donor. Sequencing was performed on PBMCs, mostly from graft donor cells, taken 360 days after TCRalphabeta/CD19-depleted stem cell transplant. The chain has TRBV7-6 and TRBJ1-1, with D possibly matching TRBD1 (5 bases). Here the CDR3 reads CASSLVLDTDTEAFF. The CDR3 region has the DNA TGTGCCAGCAGCTTAGTTTTGGACACGGACACTGAAGCTTTCTTT. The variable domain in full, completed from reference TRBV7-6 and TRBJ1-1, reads GAGVSQSPRYKVTKRGQDVALRCDPISGHVSLYWYRQALGQGPEFLTYFNYEAQQDKSGLPNDRFSAERPEGSISTLTIQRTEQRDSAMYRCASSLVLDTDTEAFFGQGTRLTVV.